This T cell receptor (beta chain) is from a study of TIL therapy for anti-PD-1-resistant metastatic lung cancer. Study-wide results and limits: The cohort had more treatment-naive, never-smoker and oncogene-addicted patients than typical.

This was the immunoSEQ v3 assay. Here immunoSEQ multiplex PCR was the method, and the copy in TCRdb shows in-frame clones only, minus some. The sample lists 6,200 or so clones, approximately 63% seen once, with 4.5% to 6% in the top ten. This clone was seen a few times. Its antigen remains unknown. The time point: pre-treatment sample, taken before nivolumab and TIL therapy. The tumor samples were excised metastases, mostly pleural nodules or supraclavicular lymph nodes. CDR1 is MDHEN and CDR2 is SYDVKM in the germline V gene. This CDR3 contains 15 residues. With 7 bases removed from V and 3 bases from J, the gap between germline ends came to 15 bases.

This rearrangement joins TRBV28 to TRBJ1-4; D not resolved. This sequence originates from a person aged 25 to 85 with non-small cell lung cancer. This specimen consisted of tumor tissue, obtained at baseline. The CDR3 loop is CASTTLGPPNEKLFF. DNA for the CDR3: TGTGCCAGCACGACCCTTGGGCCGCCTAATGAAAAACTGTTTTTT. Variable domain in full (rest from reference TRBV28 and TRBJ1-4): DVKVTQSSRYLVKRTGEKVFLECVQDMDHENMFWYRQDPGLGLRLIYFSYDVKMKEKGDIPEGYSVSREKKERFSLILESASTNQTSMYLCASTTLGPPNEKLFFGSGTQLSVL.